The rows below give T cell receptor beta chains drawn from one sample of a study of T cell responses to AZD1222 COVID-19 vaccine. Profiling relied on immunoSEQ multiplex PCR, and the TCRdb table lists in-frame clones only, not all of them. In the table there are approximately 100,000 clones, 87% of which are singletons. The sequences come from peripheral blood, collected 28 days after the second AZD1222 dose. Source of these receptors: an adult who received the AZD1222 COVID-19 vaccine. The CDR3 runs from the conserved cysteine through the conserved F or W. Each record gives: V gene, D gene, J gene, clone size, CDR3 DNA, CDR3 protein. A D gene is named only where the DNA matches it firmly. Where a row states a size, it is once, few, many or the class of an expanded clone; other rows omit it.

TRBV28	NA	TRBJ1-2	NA	TGTGCCAGCAGTTTAAGAAGGGACTATGGCTACACCTTC	CASSLRRDYGYTF
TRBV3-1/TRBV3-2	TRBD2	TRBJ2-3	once	TGTGCCAGCAGCCAAAACCTAGCGGGTGCTAGCACAGATACGCAGTATTTT	CASSQNLAGASTDTQYF
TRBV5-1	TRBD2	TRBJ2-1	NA	TGCGCCAGCAGCCCGGGACTAGCGGGAGGGCTTTACAATGAGCAGTTCTTC	CASSPGLAGGLYNEQFF
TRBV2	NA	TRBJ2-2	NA	TGTGCCAGCGGGCGCAGTAACACCGGGGAGCTGTTTTTT	CASGRSNTGELFF
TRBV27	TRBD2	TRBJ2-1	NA	TGTGCCAGCAGTTTATCCGGGGGGGCCTATTTTACCACGGATGAGCAGTTCTTC	CASSLSGGAYFTTDEQFF
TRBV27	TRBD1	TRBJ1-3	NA	TGTGCCAGCAGGCCGGGACAGCTCTCTGGAAACACCATATATTTT	CASRPGQLSGNTIYF
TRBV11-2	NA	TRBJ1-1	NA	TGTGCCAGCAGCTTACAAGGGACCTGGAACACTGAAGCTTTCTTT	CASSLQGTWNTEAFF
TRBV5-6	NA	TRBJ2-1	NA	TGTGCCAGCAGCTTCGCAGGACCGACTTCCTACAATGAGCAGTTCTTC	CASSFAGPTSYNEQFF
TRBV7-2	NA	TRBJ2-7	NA	TGTGCCAGCAGCCAAAGTAGGGGCAGGTCGTTTGGATACGAGCAGTACTTC	CASSQSRGRSFGYEQYF
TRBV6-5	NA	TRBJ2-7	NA	TGTGCCAGCAGTTTTGGGGCGGGTGAAAACGAGCAGTACTTC	CASSFGAGENEQYF
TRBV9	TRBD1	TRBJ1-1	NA	TGTGCCAGCAGCGGTTCCGGGACAGGGGGTACTGAAGCTTTCTTT	CASSGSGTGGTEAFF
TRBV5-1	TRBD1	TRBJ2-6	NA	TGCGCCAGCAGCTTCGGGACAGGGTCCTCTGGGGCCAACGTCCTGACTTTC	CASSFGTGSSGANVLTF
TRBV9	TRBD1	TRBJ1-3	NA	TGTGCCAGCAGCATCCTACCGTGGGGACAGGGGGCGAACACCATATATTTT	CASSILPWGQGANTIYF
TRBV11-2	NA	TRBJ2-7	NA	TGTGCCAGCAGCTTAGATCTAAGGGGCTTCGGGCAGTACTTC	CASSLDLRGFGQYF
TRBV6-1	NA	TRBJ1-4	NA	TGTGCCAGCAGTGATTCCTTCACTAGACAGAGGAAAAATGAAAAACTGTTTTTT	CASSDSFTRQRKNEKLFF
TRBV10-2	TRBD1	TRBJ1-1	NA	TGCGCCAGCACCCGACAGGGTGGGACTGAAGCTTTCTTT	CASTRQGGTEAFF
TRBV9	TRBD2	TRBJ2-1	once	TGTGCCAGCAGCGCCAGGACTAGCGGGAGTGACAATGAGCAGTTCTTC	CASSARTSGSDNEQFF
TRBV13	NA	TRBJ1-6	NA	TGTGCCAGCAGCTTAGGCCGGGGAGTGTGGAATTCACCCCTCCACTTT	CASSLGRGVWNSPLHF
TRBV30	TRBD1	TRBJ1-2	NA	TGTGCCTCCTTATCAGGGGGTGGAAATGGCTACACCTTC	CASLSGGGNGYTF
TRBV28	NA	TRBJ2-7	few	TGTGCCAGCAGCCCACATTACCCCGGGAGCGAGCAGTACTTC	CASSPHYPGSEQYF
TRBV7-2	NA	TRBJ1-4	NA	TGTGCCAGCAGCCGGGGGTTATCTAATGAAAAACTGTTTTTT	CASSRGLSNEKLFF
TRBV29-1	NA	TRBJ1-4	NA	TGCAGCGTTAAGACAGGTCTCCCGGGAGGAAAACTGTTTTTT	CSVKTGLPGGKLFF
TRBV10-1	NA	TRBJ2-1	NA	TGCGCCAGCAGTGGACGTCCGGGGACTGACTACAATGAGCAGTTCTTC	CASSGRPGTDYNEQFF
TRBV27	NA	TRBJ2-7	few	TGTGCCAGCAGCCCCCGGGACGGGTATGGCTCCTACGAGCAGTACTTC	CASSPRDGYGSYEQYF
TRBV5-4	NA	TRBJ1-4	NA	TGTGCCAGCAGCTTGAGGGAGAGGGGAAGCGAAAAACTGTTTTTT	CASSLRERGSEKLFF
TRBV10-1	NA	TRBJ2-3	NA	TGCGCCAGCGTAACGAGGGACGAGCACACAGATACGCAGTATTTT	CASVTRDEHTDTQYF
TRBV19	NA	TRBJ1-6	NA	TGTGCCAGTAGTATCGAGAGCTCCTATAATTCACCCCTCCACTTT	CASSIESSYNSPLHF
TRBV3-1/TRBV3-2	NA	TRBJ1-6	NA	TGTGCCAGCACCTTGACAGGCGGGTCCTCACCCCTCCACTTT	CASTLTGGSSPLHF
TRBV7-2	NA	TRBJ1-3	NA	TGTGCCAGCAGCTTAGCTAGGGGGGACACCATATATTTT	CASSLARGDTIYF
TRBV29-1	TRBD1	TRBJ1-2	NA	TGCAGCGTTGGGGGACAGTCCTATGGCTACACCTTC	CSVGGQSYGYTF
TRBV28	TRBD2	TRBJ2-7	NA	TGTGCCAGCAGTTTATGGGGGGCTAGCGGGCACGAGCAGTACTTC	CASSLWGASGHEQYF
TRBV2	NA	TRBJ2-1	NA	TGTGCCAGCAGACCCGTTGGAGGGGGGGACTACAATGAGCAGTTCTTC	CASRPVGGGDYNEQFF
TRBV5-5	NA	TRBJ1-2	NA	TGTGCCAGCTACCGAGCGGGTTATGGCTACACCTTC	CASYRAGYGYTF
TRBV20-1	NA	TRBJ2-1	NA	TGCAGTGCTCTAGACGGGGATGAGCAGTTCTTC	CSALDGDEQFF
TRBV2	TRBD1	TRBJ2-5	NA	TGTGCCAGCAATCCGGACAGGGTAGGATTAGGGACCCAGTACTTC	CASNPDRVGLGTQYF
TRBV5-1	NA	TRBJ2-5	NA	TGCGCCAGCAGCTTGTTAGGGGTCCAAGAGACCCAGTACTTC	CASSLLGVQETQYF
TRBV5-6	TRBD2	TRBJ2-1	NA	TGTGCCAGCAGCTTGGCTGCTAGCGGCGACCAGCACAATGAGCAGTTCTTC	CASSLAASGDQHNEQFF
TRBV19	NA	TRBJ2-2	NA	TGTGCCAGTAGTACCCGGGGACAGAACACCGGGGAGCTGTTTTTT	CASSTRGQNTGELFF
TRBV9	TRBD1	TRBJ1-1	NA	TGTGCCAGCAGCGTAGCCCTACAGGGGGCCAACACTGAAGCTTTCTTT	CASSVALQGANTEAFF
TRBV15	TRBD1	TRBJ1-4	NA	TGTGCCACCAGCAGGGACAGGGCGGAAGAAAAACTGTTTTTT	CATSRDRAEEKLFF